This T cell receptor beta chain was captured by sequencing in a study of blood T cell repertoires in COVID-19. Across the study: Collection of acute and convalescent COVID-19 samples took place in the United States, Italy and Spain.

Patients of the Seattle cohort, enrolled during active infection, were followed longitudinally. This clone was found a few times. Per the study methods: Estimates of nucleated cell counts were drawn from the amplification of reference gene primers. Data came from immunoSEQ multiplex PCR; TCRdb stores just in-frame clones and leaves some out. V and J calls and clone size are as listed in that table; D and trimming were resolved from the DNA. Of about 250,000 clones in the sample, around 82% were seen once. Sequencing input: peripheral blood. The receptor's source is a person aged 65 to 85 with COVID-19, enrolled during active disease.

CDR3 sequence: CASSQDHDRANYGYTF. As DNA, the CDR3 is TGTGCCAGCAGCCAAGATCACGACAGGGCTAACTATGGCTACACCTTC. The chain recombines TRBV4-2 with TRBJ1-2; 7 bases map to TRBD1. Trimming removed 0 bases from V and 0 bases from J; junction bases left unmatched: 4. Germline V gives CDR1 LGHNA, CDR2 YNFKEQ. The CDR3 contains 16 residues.